This is a list of T cell receptor beta chains from one sample in a study of T cell responses to AZD1222 COVID-19 vaccine. Libraries were prepared by immunoSEQ multiplex PCR; TCRdb keeps only in-frame clonotypes and omits some of them. The table lists about 170,000 clones, about 87% of them singletons. The sample was peripheral blood, taken 28 days after the second dose of the MenACWY control vaccine. The source of these receptors is an adult who received the MenACWY meningococcal vaccine as a control. Each CDR3 is given with its conserved first and last residue. A D gene is named only where the DNA matches it firmly. Only part of the rows carry a size: once, few, many, or a class if the clone is expanded.

V gene: TRBV6-5
J gene: TRBJ1-1
clone size: -
D gene: -
CDR3 DNA: TGTGCCAGCATATCGCTTGGTAGCAAGTACACTGAAGCTTTCTTT
CDR3 protein: CASISLGSKYTEAFF

V gene: TRBV19
J gene: TRBJ2-7
clone size: -
D gene: TRBD1
CDR3 DNA: TGTGCCAGTACCGACAGGGGGCAAGACGAGCAGTACTTC
CDR3 protein: CASTDRGQDEQYF

V gene: TRBV9
J gene: TRBJ2-7
clone size: -
D gene: -
CDR3 DNA: TGTGCCAGCAGCGTAGCTCCCGGGAGCGGCGAGCAGTACTTC
CDR3 protein: CASSVAPGSGEQYF

V gene: TRBV6-2/TRBV6-3
J gene: TRBJ1-1
clone size: -
D gene: -
CDR3 DNA: TGTGCCAGCAGTTACACTTCGAACACTGAAGCTTTCTTT
CDR3 protein: CASSYTSNTEAFF

V gene: TRBV19
J gene: TRBJ2-7
clone size: -
D gene: -
CDR3 DNA: TGTGCCAGTAGCGCCATGGGGCACTACGAGCAGTACTTC
CDR3 protein: CASSAMGHYEQYF

V gene: TRBV30
J gene: TRBJ1-2
clone size: -
D gene: -
CDR3 DNA: TGTGCCTGGAGTGTACAAGGATACTATGGCTACACCTTC
CDR3 protein: CAWSVQGYYGYTF

V gene: TRBV6-5
J gene: TRBJ1-4
clone size: few
D gene: -
CDR3 DNA: TGTGCCACCGCGACAGTTACTAATGAAAAACTGTTTTTT
CDR3 protein: CATATVTNEKLFF

V gene: TRBV6-1
J gene: TRBJ2-1
clone size: -
D gene: -
CDR3 DNA: TGTGCCAGCAGTGACACCTTAGAGAGCTCCTACAATGAGCAGTTCTTC
CDR3 protein: CASSDTLESSYNEQFF

V gene: TRBV7-2
J gene: TRBJ2-7
clone size: few
D gene: TRBD1
CDR3 DNA: TGTGCCAGCAGCCTCAAGGGACAGCTCGAGCAGTACTTC
CDR3 protein: CASSLKGQLEQYF

V gene: TRBV4-2
J gene: TRBJ2-5
clone size: -
D gene: -
CDR3 DNA: TGTGCCAGCAGCCAAGCTTATGGGGCTGTGGAGACCCAGTACTTC
CDR3 protein: CASSQAYGAVETQYF

V gene: TRBV9
J gene: TRBJ2-3
clone size: -
D gene: -
CDR3 DNA: TGTGCCAGCAGCGTAGGGACTGGCACAGATACGCAGTATTTT
CDR3 protein: CASSVGTGTDTQYF

V gene: TRBV7-2
J gene: TRBJ2-2
clone size: -
D gene: -
CDR3 DNA: TGTGCCAGCAGCTTACAATCACTGAGGGCCGGGGAGCTGTTTTTT
CDR3 protein: CASSLQSLRAGELFF

V gene: TRBV6-2/TRBV6-3
J gene: TRBJ2-7
clone size: -
D gene: -
CDR3 DNA: TGTGCCAGCAGTATTCCCTCCGCGAGCTCCTACGAGCAGTACTTC
CDR3 protein: CASSIPSASSYEQYF

V gene: TRBV28
J gene: TRBJ1-1
clone size: -
D gene: -
CDR3 DNA: TGTGCCAGCAGTTTACCGTCAGGGGACACTGAAGCTTTCTTT
CDR3 protein: CASSLPSGDTEAFF

V gene: TRBV7-9
J gene: TRBJ1-1
clone size: -
D gene: TRBD1
CDR3 DNA: TGTGCCAGCAGCTCCTATCACAGGGGTGACACTGAAGCTTTCTTT
CDR3 protein: CASSSYHRGDTEAFF

V gene: TRBV6-5
J gene: TRBJ2-7
clone size: -
D gene: TRBD1
CDR3 DNA: TGTGCCAGCAGCCTCAACCCAGGGGGCACCTACGAGCAGTACTTC
CDR3 protein: CASSLNPGGTYEQYF

V gene: TRBV5-1
J gene: TRBJ1-3
clone size: -
D gene: -
CDR3 DNA: TGCGCCAGCAGCTTGGAATTGGCCTCTGGAAACACCATATATTTT
CDR3 protein: CASSLELASGNTIYF

V gene: TRBV4-3
J gene: TRBJ2-7
clone size: -
D gene: -
CDR3 DNA: TGCGCCAGCAGCCAAGATCAGGCAGGGTCCTACGAGCAGTACTTC
CDR3 protein: CASSQDQAGSYEQYF

V gene: TRBV19
J gene: TRBJ2-7
clone size: -
D gene: -
CDR3 DNA: TGTGCCAGTAGTATAGGGACCTCCCCCGAGCAGTACTTC
CDR3 protein: CASSIGTSPEQYF

V gene: TRBV6-5
J gene: TRBJ2-7
clone size: -
D gene: -
CDR3 DNA: TGTGCCACCAACGATAGGGATTCCTACGAGCAGTACTTC
CDR3 protein: CATNDRDSYEQYF

V gene: TRBV6-5
J gene: TRBJ1-1
clone size: -
D gene: -
CDR3 DNA: TGTGCCAGCAGTCCCCAATATATGAACACTGAAGCTTTCTTT
CDR3 protein: CASSPQYMNTEAFF

V gene: TRBV7-2
J gene: TRBJ1-6
clone size: once
D gene: -
CDR3 DNA: TGTGCCAGCAGCTCCACAACCGGTGGTTCACCCCTCCACTTT
CDR3 protein: CASSSTTGGSPLHF

V gene: TRBV6-5
J gene: TRBJ2-5
clone size: -
D gene: TRBD2
CDR3 DNA: TGTGCCAGCAGCTCACTCGGCGGGGGGGAGACCCAGTACTTC
CDR3 protein: CASSSLGGGETQYF

V gene: TRBV30
J gene: TRBJ2-2
clone size: -
D gene: TRBD1
CDR3 DNA: TGTGCCTGGAGAGCGATGGGACAGGTCACCGGGGAGCTGTTTTTT
CDR3 protein: CAWRAMGQVTGELFF

V gene: TRBV19
J gene: TRBJ1-1
clone size: -
D gene: TRBD1
CDR3 DNA: TGTGCCAGTAGTGTCCCAATGAGGACAGGGTTGAACACTGAAGCTTTCTTT
CDR3 protein: CASSVPMRTGLNTEAFF

V gene: TRBV4-1
J gene: TRBJ2-7
clone size: -
D gene: TRBD1
CDR3 DNA: TGCGCCAGCAGAGGGGAACCGGGACAGGGAACGTACGAGCAGTACTTC
CDR3 protein: CASRGEPGQGTYEQYF

V gene: TRBV19
J gene: TRBJ2-3
clone size: -
D gene: TRBD1
CDR3 DNA: TGTGCCAGTAGTTCGGACAGGGACTTCACAGATACGCAGTATTTT
CDR3 protein: CASSSDRDFTDTQYF

V gene: TRBV27
J gene: TRBJ2-1
clone size: -
D gene: TRBD2
CDR3 DNA: TGTGCCAGCACCGCCCCCGGGAGGGGGGGGCAGTTCTTC
CDR3 protein: CASTAPGRGGQFF

V gene: TRBV5-4
J gene: TRBJ2-1
clone size: -
D gene: -
CDR3 DNA: TGTGCCAGCAGCTCCAGCGGACCCTACAATGAGCAGTTCTTC
CDR3 protein: CASSSSGPYNEQFF

V gene: TRBV6-2/TRBV6-3
J gene: TRBJ2-6
clone size: -
D gene: -
CDR3 DNA: TGTGCCAGCAGCCGCACGGGTGGGGCCAACGTCCTGACTTTC
CDR3 protein: CASSRTGGANVLTF

V gene: TRBV6-2/TRBV6-3
J gene: TRBJ2-7
clone size: -
D gene: -
CDR3 DNA: TGTGCCAGCAGTGCCGTGGGGTACGAGCAGTACTTC
CDR3 protein: CASSAVGYEQYF

V gene: TRBV24-1
J gene: TRBJ2-3
clone size: -
D gene: -
CDR3 DNA: TGTGCCACCGGAGGCACAGATACGCAGTATTTT
CDR3 protein: CATGGTDTQYF

V gene: TRBV10-2
J gene: TRBJ2-3
clone size: -
D gene: -
CDR3 DNA: TGCGCCAGCAGTGAGGGCGGTTTTACAGATACGCAGTATTTT
CDR3 protein: CASSEGGFTDTQYF

V gene: TRBV27
J gene: TRBJ1-5
clone size: -
D gene: TRBD1
CDR3 DNA: TGTGCCAGCAGATGGACAGGGATCAGCAATCAGCCCCAGCATTTT
CDR3 protein: CASRWTGISNQPQHF

V gene: TRBV28
J gene: TRBJ1-1
clone size: -
D gene: -
CDR3 DNA: -
CDR3 protein: CASSSSGHQAFF

V gene: TRBV30
J gene: TRBJ2-7
clone size: -
D gene: -
CDR3 DNA: TGTGCCTGGAGCGGGGACTACGAGCAGTACTTC
CDR3 protein: CAWSGDYEQYF

V gene: TRBV27
J gene: TRBJ2-5
clone size: -
D gene: -
CDR3 DNA: TGTGCCAGCAGTTTGAGAAGATACCAAGAGACCCAGTACTTC
CDR3 protein: CASSLRRYQETQYF